These 19 T cell receptor beta chains were sequenced from one sample in a study of human T cells and chemical hapten exposure. A single record per CDR3 protein comes from TCRdb applying MiXCR to the RACE reads. The table includes roughly 200,000 distinct CDR3 sequences, about 22% detected once. As for time point: patch test 3, about 24 weeks after DPC sensitization. The treatment here: therapeutic diphenylcyclopropenone sensitization with weekly scalp DPC. The material sequenced was whole blood, taken in connection with sensitization to the hapten diphenylcyclopropenone (DPC). These receptors came from a woman between 35 and 50 years old with alopecia areata. Some clones in this sample may be carry-over from other donors' samples.

The chain carries TRBV3-1 and TRBJ1-4, with D unresolved. Germline V gene lookup returns CDR1 LGHDT and CDR2 YNNKEL (reference sequence). Trimming left V 1 base short and J 0 bases short, with 6 bases between. The CDR3 extends over 15 amino acids. The CDR3 is CASSQGATTNEKLFF. CDR3 DNA: TGTGCCAGCAGCCAAGGGGCGACAACTAATGAAAAACTGTTTTTT.

The chain carries TRBV2 and TRBJ1-1; 7 positions match TRBD1. The CDR3 is 13 residues long. Looked up from germline, CDR1 is SNHLY and CDR2 is FYNNEI. V lost 8 bases and J lost 7; bases outside the gene matches: 10. Written as DNA, the CDR3 is TGTGCCAGCGGACGGGACAGTCGGAATGAAGCTTTCTTT. Protein: CASGRDSRNEAFF.

The rearrangement joins TRBV6-5 to TRBJ2-1, with TRBD2 matching 11 bases. There are 15 residues in the CDR3. Germline V CDR1 and CDR2: MNHEY, SVGAGI. With 3 bases clipped from V and 2 bases from J, the junction kept 0 bases outside the gene matches. CDR3 in DNA: TGTGCCAGCAGTTATAGCGGGAGGGCCTACAATGAGCAGTTCTTC. Its protein is CASSYSGRAYNEQFF.

This clonotype was counted a few times. V is TRBV4-2 and J is TRBJ2-2; D remains unclear. The germline V gene encodes CDR1 LGHNA and CDR2 YNFKEQ. There are 13 residues in the CDR3. Trimming pared 0 bases from V and 4 bases from J, leaving 3 bases between. The CDR3 region has the DNA TGTGCCAGCAGCCAAGAGTTCACCGGGGAGCTGTTTTTT. It is translated as CASSQEFTGELFF.

This clonotype showed up just a few times. DNA of the CDR3: TGTGCCAGCAGGGGACAGGGACGAGAGACCCAGTACTTC. The encoded protein is CASRGQGRETQYF. V usage is TRBV28 and J usage is TRBJ2-5, with TRBD1 matching over 9 bases. The V gene end was trimmed by 6 bases and the J gene end by 4 bases; junction bases not matched to a gene: 3. In germline, CDR1 is MDHEN, CDR2 SYDVKM. This CDR3 is built from 13 residues.

This clonotype showed up just a few times. The chain couples TRBV7-2 to TRBJ1-1; D not resolved. The length of the CDR3 is 13 residues. CDR1 and CDR2 (germline): SGHTA, FQGNSA. V lost 1 base and J 4 bases, leaving 7 bases between the germline ends. CDR3 sequence reads: CASSLVRSTEAFF. The CDR3 region has the DNA TGTGCCAGCAGCTTAGTCAGGAGCACTGAAGCTTTCTTT.

This clonotype came up many times. The chain employs TRBV29-1 and TRBJ1-5, with 8 bases identical to TRBD1. Germline-derived CDR1 and CDR2 are SQVTM and ANQGSEA. V lost 4 bases, J lost 3 bases, and 2 bases stayed unmatched. The CDR3 length is 13 residues. The CDR3 region is CSVGQGLNQPQHF. CDR3 DNA: TGCAGCGTTGGACAGGGGCTCAATCAGCCCCAGCATTTT.

The table lists this clonotype with a count of one. This rearrangement joins TRBV5-1 to TRBJ2-7; 9 positions agree with TRBD1. CDR1 SGHRS and CDR2 YFSETQ come from the germline V gene. Trimming cost V 3 bases and J 1 base; bases outside gene matches: 2. The CDR3 runs 14 residues. CDR3 sequence: CASSSGQGSYEQYF. In DNA, the CDR3 is TGCGCCAGCAGCTCGGGACAGGGTTCCTACGAGCAGTACTTC.

This sequence joins TRBV20-1 and TRBJ2-5; no definite D call. CDR1 is DFQATT and CDR2 is SNEGSKA in the germline V gene (reference sequence). CDR3 length: 10 residues. Trimming cost V 5 bases and J 5 bases, with 6 bases left between them. The DNA of the CDR3 is TGCAGTGCTCTGTGGGAGACCCAGTACTTC. Its protein product is CSALWETQYF.

The chain couples TRBV3-1 to TRBJ2-3; no firm D call. Germline V gene lookup returns CDR1 LGHDT and CDR2 YNNKEL (reference sequence). Trimming shortened V by 1 base and J by 3 bases, and 8 bases separated the two germline ends. The CDR3 sequence is 14 residues long. The CDR3 DNA follows: TGTGCCAGCAGCCAAGCGCTAGGGACAGATACGCAGTATTTT. Amino acids: CASSQALGTDTQYF.

CDR3 coding DNA: TGTGCTAGTGGTTTGGTACTCGGACTAGCGGGAGACGAGCAGTTCTTC. Residues: CASGLVLGLAGDEQFF. This rearrangement joins TRBV12-5 to TRBJ2-1, with TRBD2 identical over 13 bases. Germline CDR1 is LGHNT and CDR2 is FRNRAP. The CDR3 is made up of 16 amino acids. V gave up 0 bases and J gave up 10 bases; unmatched junction bases: 6.

This clonotype has a count of ten or more. The chain has TRBV29-1 and TRBJ2-2, with TRBD1 matching over 9 bases. Unmatched junction bases numbered 2, after V lost 5 bases and J lost 4 bases. This CDR3 comprises 13 residues. The germline V gene has CDR1 SQVTM and CDR2 ANQGSEA. The DNA of the CDR3 is TGCAGCGTTACAGGGGGCACCACCGGGGAGCTGTTTTTT. It codes for CSVTGGTTGELFF.

This chain connects TRBV10-3 to TRBJ2-2, with TRBD1 matching over 8 bases. Germline assignment: CDR1 ENHRY and CDR2 SYGVKD. The ends lost 9 bases at V and 4 bases at J; junction bases unmatched: 13. The CDR3 contains 16 residues. CDR3 in amino acids: CAIRTPGGAGTGELFF. The CDR3 DNA reads TGTGCCATACGAACCCCAGGGGGCGCGGGCACCGGGGAGCTGTTTTTT.

This chain links TRBV4-2 with TRBJ2-7; maybe TRBD1 (5 bases). V was clipped by 0 bases and J by 0 bases, with 12 bases between them. The CDR3 totals 16 residues. The germline gives CDR1 LGHNA, CDR2 YNFKEQ. The CDR3 spells CASSQDVQVRSYEQYF. The DNA for the CDR3 is TGTGCCAGCAGCCAAGATGTACAGGTCCGCTCCTACGAGCAGTACTTC.

This clonotype was seen many times. CDR3 DNA: TGTGCCAGCAGGGAACTAGCCGGGGAGCTGTTTTTT. Its translation is CASRELAGELFF. The chain carries TRBV6-5 and TRBJ2-2; TRBD2 might be the D (5 bases). The CDR3 totals 12 residues. V gave up 6 bases and J gave up 6 bases, with 8 bases separating them. The germline CDR1 and CDR2 sequences are MNHEY and SVGAGI.

The genes are TRBV25-1 and TRBJ1-1, with D possibly TRBD1 on 5 matching bases. V was shortened by 4 bases and J by 4 bases, with 19 bases between the two germline ends. This CDR3 has 16 residues. Germline V gives CDR1 MGHDK, CDR2 SYGVNS. CDR3 loop: CASSARDGRGGTEAFF. As DNA, the CDR3 is TGTGCCAGCAGTGCCCGGGACGGGCGAGGCGGCACTGAAGCTTTCTTT.

This clonotype was counted only a few times. This chain uses TRBV25-1 with TRBJ2-5, with a tentative D call TRBD1 (6 bases). With 6 bases removed from V and 0 bases from J, the gap between germline ends came to 11 bases. CDR3 length equals 14 residues. CDR1 MGHDK and CDR2 SYGVNS come from the germline V gene. The CDR3 loop reads CASRGTPYQETQYF. CDR3 coding DNA: TGTGCCAGCAGGGGGACACCGTACCAAGAGACCCAGTACTTC.

The rearrangement links TRBV11-1 to TRBJ2-1, with 11 bases identical to TRBD2. CDR1 and CDR2 from the germline V gene are SGHAT and FQDESV (reference sequence). The CDR3 covers 18 residues. The V segment lost 5 bases and the J segment 4 bases; nucleotides outside the gene matches: 13. For the CDR3, the DNA is TGTGCCAGCAGCCGCGAATTACCCGGGACTAGCGGTTACAATGAGCAGTTCTTC. Translation: CASSRELPGTSGYNEQFF.

This clonotype was seen a handful of times. This rearrangement joins TRBV27 to TRBJ1-5; D gene ambiguous. Germline loops: CDR1 MNHEY, CDR2 SMNVEV (reference sequence). The V end was cut by 6 bases, the J end by 2 bases, with 14 bases between. The CDR3 is 15 amino acids. CDR3 sequence (DNA): TGTGCCAGCAGATCGGGAAGGTCCGGCAATCAGCCCCAGCATTTT. Translating gives CASRSGRSGNQPQHF.